This entry lists 2 T cell receptor beta chains sequenced from one sample in a study of identical twins. TCRdb passed the 5' RACE reads through MiXCR, listing each CDR3 protein once. The data hold a few hundred thousand distinct CDR3 sequences, with 9% observed a single time. Sequenced material: naive T cells sorted from blood. The receptors here all came from a woman in her forties or fifties in good health.

This chain connects TRBV2 to TRBJ2-3; D is perhaps TRBD2 (5 bases). The CDR3 covers 13 residues. Trimming took off 8 bases at V and 2 bases at J, with 11 bases between the two ends. The germline V gene has CDR1 SNHLY and CDR2 FYNNEI. The CDR3 bases are TGTGCCAGCTCGGGCGGGCTCACAGATACGCAGTATTTT. It codes for CASSGGLTDTQYF.

V usage is TRBV11-2 and J usage is TRBJ2-7, with 7 bases fitting TRBD2. With V trimmed by 4 bases and J by 5 bases, 11 bases remained unmatched. The CDR3 covers 15 residues. From germline, CDR1 is SGHAT and CDR2 FQNNGV. The CDR3 sequence: CASSSTGGLQHEQYV. The DNA of the CDR3 is TGTGCCAGCAGCTCAACGGGAGGCCTTCAGCACGAGCAGTACGTC.